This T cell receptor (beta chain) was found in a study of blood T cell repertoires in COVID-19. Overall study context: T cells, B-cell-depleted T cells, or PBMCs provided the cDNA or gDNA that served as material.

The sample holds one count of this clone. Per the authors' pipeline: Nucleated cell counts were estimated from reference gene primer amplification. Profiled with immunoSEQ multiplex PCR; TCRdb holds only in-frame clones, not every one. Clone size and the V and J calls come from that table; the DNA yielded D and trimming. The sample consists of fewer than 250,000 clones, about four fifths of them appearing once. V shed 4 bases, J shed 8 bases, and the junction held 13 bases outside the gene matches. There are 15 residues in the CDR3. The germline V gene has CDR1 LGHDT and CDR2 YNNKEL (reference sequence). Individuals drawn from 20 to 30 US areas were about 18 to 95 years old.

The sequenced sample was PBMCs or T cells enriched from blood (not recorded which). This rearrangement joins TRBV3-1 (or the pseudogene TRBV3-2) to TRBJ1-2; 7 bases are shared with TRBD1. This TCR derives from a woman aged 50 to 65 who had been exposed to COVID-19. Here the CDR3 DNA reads TGTGCCAGCAGCCCACCCGGAGGGGGCGTCAAAGGCTACACCTTC. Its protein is CASSPPGGGVKGYTF.